This T cell receptor (beta chain) was found in a study of shared clonotypes between healthy human individuals (dated by TCRdb to 2019 to 2021). Regarding the research as a whole: The cohort comprised a couple of women and a few men aged 18 to 49 years. To estimate repertoire size and how much clonotypes are shared between individuals, the study performed deep sequencing of blood TCR repertoires from five healthy adults. For each donor, three plates each were used for CD4 naive and CD4 memory, two plates were used for CD8 naive, and one plate was used for CD8 memory. To increase sequencing depth and limit assay-specific biases, TCR repertoire library preparation and sequencing were carried out by different laboratories using diverse techniques. Each donor's leukapheresis produced roughly between roughly 0.85 and 9 billion PBMCs. Results and caveats for the whole study, not just this receptor: Estimated clonotype richness was generally larger for naive than for memory subsets. Rarefaction of sorted-subset datasets indicated incomplete sequencing despite the large sequencing depth. Sharing across several donors was observed for around 4.8% of naive CD4, over 3% of naive CD8, about 2.5% of memory CD4, and roughly 0.4% of memory CD8 clonotypes. Sampling was restricted to blood, and TCR repertoires in tissue are likely to differ from TCR repertoires in blood. Based on pairwise subsampling, the degree of clonotype sharing among donors was expected to be affected by sequencing depth. Clonotypes shared by all four sorted-subset donors showed higher generation probabilities than non-shared clonotypes. Because the study included a small number of donors, the genetic and exposure-history diversity represented was limited.

TCR CDR3 regions were amplified from genomic DNA by multiplex PCR using the deep immunoSEQ assay. Extracted genomic DNA from each cell subset was distributed evenly across all wells of several immunoSEQ 96-well plates, and each plate was treated as a replicate. Each replicate PCR for sorted subsets received around 0.2 ug genomic DNA, equal to 28,000 or so T cell genomes. Purified libraries were quantified with a Qubit 3.0 fluorometer, sized on a Bioanalyzer 2100, and re-quantified with the KAPA Library Quantification kit. A separate single-read 150-cycle Illumina NextSeq 550 flow cell was used to sequence each immunoSEQ 96-well plate. The original methods were these. Because only junctional sequences without quality scores were contained in the immunoSEQ output, filtering matching that applied to full-length reads could not be performed. To assign V/J genes and CDR3, sequences were annotated using PyIR, a Python wrapper for IgBLAST v1.9, with IMGT germline references. Reads were filtered out if the reads had weak V/J assignments (E-value above 1e-6), no CDR3, stop codons, out-of-frame junctions, or ambiguous translated residues. A V3J clonotype was defined by an identical inferred V gene, J gene, and CDR3 amino acid sequence. To compute the percentage overlap between repertoires, the number of shared unique clonotypes was divided by the size of the smaller repertoire. RTK rarefaction, the Chao1 estimator, and Recon v2.1 estimates of unobserved clonotypes were used to assess repertoire richness. Generation probabilities for all TCRbeta clonotypes obtained by the gDNA method from a handful of donors were computed using OLGA. TCRdb holds this immuneACCESS table with in-frame rearrangements only. Some clones are missing; in checked studies, unresolved V genes explain under half, and the rest has no known cause. The V and J calls and clone size are taken from that table; D and trimming were inferred from the DNA. The sample table lists approximately 2,300,000 clones, around 93% of them with a count of one. Jointly, the top ten make up around 0.38% of the sample.

The donors were healthy, HIV-negative adults who had no recently reported acute infections or vaccinations. All donors were Caucasian adults living in Nashville, Tennessee, USA. CD4+ T cells were enriched through magnetic negative selection, after which naive cells were positively selected on CD45RA and the remaining negative fraction served as the memory subset. Blood was collected by leukapheresis, and PBMCs were isolated by Ficoll-Histopaque density gradient centrifugation and then cryopreserved in liquid nitrogen vapor phase. Analytical flow cytometry was used to check the purity and quantity of every magnetically sorted T cell population. Each sorted fraction had its genomic DNA isolated and then quantified by UV absorbance on a Nanodrop 2000c. The cysteine opens and the phenylalanine closes a CDR3 of 13 amino acids. Only CDR3 DNA remains: 39 bases, in frame from the first base. The junction shows trimming of 1 base on V and 5 bases on J, plus 7 bases between the germline ends. The germline V gene provides CDR1 SGHRS and CDR2 YFSETQ.

With respect to this clone: Its target antigen remains unknown. Qualities for individual bases were not recorded, and no much larger clone is one base off.

The rearranged segments are TRBV5-1 and TRBJ2-1, with no reliable assignment of the D segment. Sequencing was done on a sample of naive CD4+ T cells from PBMCs. This specimen's cell subset or site label, per the study, means: CD45RA+ positively selected. The clonotype comes from a man younger than 35 in good health. Some clones in this sample may be carry-over from other donors' samples. The encoded CDR3 is CASSLRPDNEQFF. DNA sequence: TGCGCCAGCAGCTTGCGGCCTGACAATGAGCAGTTCTTC.